This TCR beta chain was sequenced in a study of blood T cell repertoires in COVID-19. Study details: Sample material is recorded as cDNA or gDNA derived from T cells, B-cell-depleted T cells, or PBMCs.

This CDR3 region has 14 residues. In germline, CDR1 is SGHKS, CDR2 YYEKEE (reference sequence). V lost 2 bases, J lost 4 bases, and 2 bases stayed unmatched. Cohort 3 recovery required two negative PCRs, clearance, or symptom resolution. Sequenced by immunoSEQ multiplex PCR; TCRdb stores in-frame clones only, minus some. The sample has hundreds of thousands of clones; under 90% are singletons. This clone was seen just once. The receptor was isolated from a man aged 55-75 years who had recovered from COVID-19. Sequenced input: PBMCs or T cells enriched from blood (not recorded which). The chain uses TRBV5-5 and TRBJ1-5; 8 nucleotides line up with TRBD1. The CDR3 DNA follows: TGTGCCAGCAGCTTTGGGACAGGTAATCAGCCCCAGCATTTT. Its translation: CASSFGTGNQPQHF.